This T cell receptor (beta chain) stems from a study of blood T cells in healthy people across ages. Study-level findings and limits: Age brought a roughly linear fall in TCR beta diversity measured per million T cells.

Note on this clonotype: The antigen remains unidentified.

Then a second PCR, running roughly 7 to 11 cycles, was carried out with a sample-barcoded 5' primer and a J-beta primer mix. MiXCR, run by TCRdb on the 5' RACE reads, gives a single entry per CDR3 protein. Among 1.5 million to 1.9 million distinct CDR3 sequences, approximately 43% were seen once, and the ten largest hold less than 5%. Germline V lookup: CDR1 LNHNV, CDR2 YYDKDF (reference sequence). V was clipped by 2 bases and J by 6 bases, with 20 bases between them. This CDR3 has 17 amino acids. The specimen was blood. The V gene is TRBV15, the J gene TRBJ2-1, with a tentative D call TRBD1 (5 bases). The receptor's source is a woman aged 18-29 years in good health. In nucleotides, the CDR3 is TGTGCCACCAGCAGATCCCGGTGGGGCAGCGCCGGCAATGAGCAGTTCTTC. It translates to CATSRSRWGSAGNEQFF.